This T cell receptor beta chain appears in the sequencing data of a study of blood T cell repertoires in COVID-19. Study-wide context: Whether acute or convalescent, the COVID-19 samples came from the United States, Italy and Spain.

V trimming: 4 bases; J trimming: 6 bases; junction bases outside the gene matches: 5. Germline CDR1 reads SGHTA; CDR2 reads FQGTGA. The CDR3 loop spans 14 amino acids. Authors' methods: Using reference gene primer amplification, nucleated cell counts were estimated. The repertoire was sequenced with immunoSEQ multiplex PCR; TCRdb's copy has only in-frame clones and lacks some. From that table come the V and J calls and clone size; the DNA was used to work out D and trimming. The sample has around 120,000 clones; around 89% are singletons. The table lists this clone with a count of one. The chain couples TRBV7-3 to TRBJ2-2; 7 positions match TRBD1. This receptor was obtained from a woman aged 55-69 years with COVID-19, enrolled during active disease. Sequencing input: peripheral blood. The CDR3 DNA is TGTGCCAGCAGCTCAAGACAGGGTGCCGGGGAGCTGTTTTTT. This encodes CASSSRQGAGELFF.